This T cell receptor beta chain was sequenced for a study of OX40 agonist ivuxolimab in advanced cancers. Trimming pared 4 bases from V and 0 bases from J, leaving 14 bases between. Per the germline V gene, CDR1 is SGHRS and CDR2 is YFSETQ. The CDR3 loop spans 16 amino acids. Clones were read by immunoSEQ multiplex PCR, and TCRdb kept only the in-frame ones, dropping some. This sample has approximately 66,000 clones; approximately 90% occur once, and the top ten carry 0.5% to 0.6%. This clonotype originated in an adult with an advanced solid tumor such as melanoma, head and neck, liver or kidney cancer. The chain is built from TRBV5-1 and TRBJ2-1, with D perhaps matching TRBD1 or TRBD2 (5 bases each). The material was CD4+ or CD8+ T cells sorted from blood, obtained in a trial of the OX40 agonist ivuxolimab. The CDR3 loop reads CASSGTDPSSYNEQFF. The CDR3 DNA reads TGCGCCAGCAGCGGGACGGATCCCAGCTCCTACAATGAGCAGTTCTTC.